This TCR beta chain was obtained from a study of OX40 agonist ivuxolimab in advanced cancers. Study information: Patients received intravenous ivuxolimab every 2 weeks at 0.01 to 10 mg/kg. Points from the study as a whole: With doses of 0.1-3.0 mg/kg, partial responders showed among the lowest clonal expansion.

Comment on this clone: What it binds is not known.

Repertoires were generated with immunoSEQ multiplex PCR, while TCRdb's copy carries only in-frame clones and drops some. The repertoire consists of 65,000 to 80,000 clones, with 85% to 90% occurring once and the leading ten covering 10% to 15%. Material: CD4+ or CD8+ T cells sorted from blood, obtained in a trial of the OX40 agonist ivuxolimab. This sequence was found in an adult with an advanced solid tumor such as melanoma, head and neck, liver or kidney cancer.

The CDR3 here is CASSYAAGGRAGELFF. CDR3 nucleotides: TGTGCCAGCAGTTACGCGGCGGGAGGACGGGCCGGGGAGCTGTTTTTT. V is TRBV6-5 and J is TRBJ2-2, with TRBD2 matching over 8 bases. Germline assignment: CDR1 MNHEY and CDR2 SVGAGI. The length of the CDR3 is 16 residues. The V and J ends lost 2 bases and 6 bases, in that order; junction bases with no gene match: 8.